This T cell receptor beta chain was identified in a study of identical twins. Whole-study results and caveats: Models underpredicted monozygotic twin sharing of out-of-frame TCR alpha. Beta out-of-frame sequences showed weaker excess twin sharing. Fewer insertions were carried by abundant cord blood beta clonotypes, but none was seen in memory repertoires.

TCRdb re-derived calls from the 5' RACE reads in MiXCR, one entry per CDR3 protein. This sample has roughly 630,000 distinct CDR3 sequences, with around 7.4% found just once. In the case of this clonotype: What it binds is not known.

Only healthy Caucasians were enrolled as donors. CDR3 length equals 16 residues. The junction had 14 bases not matched to a gene; V was cut back by 9 bases and J by 4 bases. Germline V gene sequence: CDR1 LGHNT, CDR2 FRNRAP. The same data also contributed to another study, on yellow fever vaccine responses in identical twins.

Sequencing used PBMCs. The rearrangement uses TRBV12-5 and TRBJ2-5; 10 bases fit TRBD2. This TCR came from a woman aged 18-29 years in good health. CDR3 sequence: CARGLVPSGSGETQYF. The CDR3 DNA reads as TGTGCTAGAGGGTTGGTACCTAGCGGGAGCGGAGAGACCCAGTACTTC.